These 17 T cell receptor beta chains share one sample of origin, sequenced in a study of T-cell memory formation after mild COVID-19. One entry per CDR3 protein results from TCRdb running MiXCR on the 5' RACE reads. The sample gives roughly 300,000 distinct CDR3 sequences, roughly 13% of which show up once; 22% is in the top ten. The sequenced sample consisted of PBMCs or a T cell subset sorted from them (not recorded which). These receptor sequences come from a man aged 18 to 35 who had mild COVID-19 (a few samples of this study predate the infection). Cell type and time point are not known.

A few counts support this clonotype. The chain employs TRBV12-3 or TRBV12-4 and TRBJ2-1; possibly TRBD1 for D (6 bases). V was pared by 2 bases and J by 7 bases, with 9 bases between. This CDR3 spans 13 amino acids. The chain's CDR3 is CASSLSRGNEQFF. The CDR3 DNA sequence: TGTGCCAGCAGTTTATCAAGGGGGAATGAGCAGTTCTTC.

This clonotype occurred a few times. The chain is built from TRBV12-3 or TRBV12-4 and TRBJ1-2, with D unresolved. The CDR3 is 12 residues long. The V and J ends lost 4 bases and 3 bases respectively, with 6 bases between them. The CDR3 is CASSSQHYGYTF. CDR3 nucleotides: TGTGCCAGCAGTTCCCAACACTATGGCTACACCTTC.

This clonotype was seen repeatedly, ten times or more. The chain recombines TRBV15 with TRBJ2-5, with 7 bases aligning to TRBD2. Looked up from germline, CDR1 is LNHNV and CDR2 is YYDKDF (reference sequence). The CDR3 is made up of 17 amino acids. V lost 0 bases, J lost 3 bases, and 10 bases stayed unmatched. CDR3 region: CATSRDWASGAKETQYF. In DNA, the CDR3 is TGTGCCACCAGCAGAGATTGGGCTAGCGGAGCCAAAGAGACCCAGTACTTC.

This clonotype was seen only a few times. The rearrangement uses TRBV10-3 and TRBJ2-5, with D uncertain. Trimming took 6 bases from V and 3 from J, leaving 14 bases between them. Germline values: CDR1 ENHRY, CDR2 SYGVKD. The CDR3 contains 14 residues. CDR3 bases: TGTGCCATCAGCGACCGCACAGAAAAAGAGACCCAGTACTTC. It is translated as CAISDRTEKETQYF.

This clonotype was detected many times. The chain employs TRBV7-9 and TRBJ2-3, with 9 bases aligning to TRBD2. The CDR3 consists of 16 residues. J was trimmed by 3 bases and V by 1 base; bases with no gene match: 5. The germline CDR1 and CDR2 sequences are SEHNR and FQNEAQ (reference sequence). CDR3: CASSLDLAGRTDTQYF. The CDR3 DNA reads TGTGCCAGCAGCTTAGATCTAGCGGGACGGACAGATACGCAGTATTTT.

This clonotype turned up a few times. The chain joins TRBV4-3 to TRBJ1-4; TRBD1 matches 8 bases. The germline CDR1 and CDR2 sequences are LGHNA and YSLEER. CDR3 length: 15 residues. Trimming removed 4 bases from V and 6 bases from J; junction bases left unmatched: 7. CDR3 coding DNA: TGCGCCAGCAGCCTCTATCTGACAGGGGATGAAAAACTGTTTTTT. Encoded protein: CASSLYLTGDEKLFF.

This clonotype came up a few times. The chain couples TRBV6-2 or TRBV6-3 to TRBJ2-3; tentative D call: TRBD2 (6 bases). V was pared by 2 bases and J by 1 base, with 7 bases between. The CDR3 is made up of 14 amino acids. Germline CDR1 reads MNHEY; CDR2 reads SVGEGT. Here the CDR3 reads CASSYGGGTDTQYF. CDR3 nucleotides: TGTGCCAGCAGTTACGGAGGGGGCACAGATACGCAGTATTTT.

This clonotype was picked up a small number of times. V usage is TRBV7-9 and J usage is TRBJ1-1; maybe TRBD1 (6 bases). The CDR3 covers 15 residues. Germline V gene data show CDR1 as SEHNR and CDR2 as FQNEAQ (reference sequence). V was shortened by 5 bases and J by 1 base, with 14 bases between the two germline ends. The CDR3 bases are TGTGCCAGCAGCCCCTGGGGACAAAAGAACACTGAAGCTTTCTTT. Amino acids: CASSPWGQKNTEAFF.

The table lists this clonotype with a few counts. This chain uses TRBV28 with TRBJ2-7; D gene uncertain. V was shortened by 4 bases and J by 1 base, with 14 bases between the two germline ends. CDR3 length equals 15 residues. CDR1 MDHEN and CDR2 SYDVKM come from the germline V gene. CDR3 sequence reads: CASSYTLGLSYEQYF. Written as DNA, the CDR3 is TGTGCCAGCAGTTACACGCTGGGCCTTTCCTACGAGCAGTACTTC. Full variable domain (remainder filled in from reference TRBV28 and TRBJ2-7): DVKVTQSSRYLVKRTGEKVFLECVQDMDHENMFWYRQDPGLGLRLIYFSYDVKMKEKGDIPEGYSVSREKKERFSLILESASTNQTSMYLCASSYTLGLSYEQYFGPGTRLTVT.

CDR3 in DNA: TGTGCCAGCAGTTATCGGGGAGAGACCCAGTACTTC. As protein: CASSYRGETQYF. The chain uses TRBV6-5 and TRBJ2-5, with D maybe TRBD2 (5 bases). Germline lookup yields CDR1 MNHEY and CDR2 SVGAGI. There are 12 residues in the CDR3. With 3 bases removed from V and 4 bases from J, the gap between germline ends came to 6 bases.

CDR3 amino acids: CASSSRTATDTQYF. The CDR3 DNA reads as TGTGCCAGCAGTAGCCGTACGGCCACAGATACGCAGTATTTT. The chain recombines TRBV28 with TRBJ2-3, with D uncertain. The germline CDR1 and CDR2 sequences are MDHEN and SYDVKM. The ends were cut back, 5 bases at V and 2 bases at J, with 11 bases in the middle. The CDR3 sequence is 14 residues long. The complete variable domain, with remaining parts taken from reference TRBV28 and TRBJ2-3, reads DVKVTQSSRYLVKRTGEKVFLECVQDMDHENMFWYRQDPGLGLRLIYFSYDVKMKEKGDIPEGYSVSREKKERFSLILESASTNQTSMYLCASSSRTATDTQYFGPGTRLTVL.

V and J are TRBV7-9 and TRBJ2-7; the D gene could be TRBD1 or TRBD2 (5 bases each). CDR3 size: 15 residues. Trimming took off 5 bases at V and 3 bases at J, with 17 bases between the two ends. The germline CDR1 and CDR2 sequences are SEHNR and FQNEAQ (reference sequence). This chain's CDR3 is CASSPGPGWDYEQYV. The CDR3 nucleotides are TGTGCCAGCAGCCCGGGACCTGGTTGGGACTACGAGCAGTACGTC.

The gene calls are TRBV5-1 and TRBJ1-1, with D perhaps matching TRBD1 (5 bases). Germline assignment: CDR1 SGHRS and CDR2 YFSETQ. V lost 0 bases to trimming and J lost 1 base, with 19 bases between them. CDR3 length: 18 residues. The CDR3 DNA reads as TGCGCCAGCAGCTTGGGGGTAGGGGCGCTACTCAGGAACACTGAAGCTTTCTTT. This translates into CASSLGVGALLRNTEAFF.

There are a few counts of this clonotype. The rearrangement joins TRBV7-9 to TRBJ1-3; TRBD1 is a possible D gene (5 bases). The V end was cut by 3 bases, the J end by 0 bases, with 15 bases between. Germline-derived CDR1 and CDR2 are SEHNR and FQNEAQ (reference sequence). The CDR3 loop spans 17 amino acids. For the CDR3, the DNA is TGTGCCAGCAGCTTTATTGGCAGGGCGAGCTCTGGAAACACCATATATTTT. This sequence encodes CASSFIGRASSGNTIYF.

This clonotype was counted only a few times. The V and J genes are TRBV2 and TRBJ1-5, with a possible D match to TRBD1 (5 bases). V was clipped by 7 bases and J by 2 bases, with 12 bases between them. The length of the CDR3 is 14 residues. Germline values: CDR1 SNHLY, CDR2 FYNNEI. The CDR3 is CASTGGARNQPQHF. DNA for the CDR3: TGTGCCAGCACGGGAGGGGCGCGCAATCAGCCCCAGCATTTT.

The chain links TRBV6-1 to TRBJ2-7; D may be TRBD2 (6 bases). There are 13 residues in the CDR3. From germline, CDR1 is MNHNS and CDR2 SASEGT. Deletions cut 2 bases from V and 5 bases from J, with 10 bases between. Written as DNA, the CDR3 is TGTGCCAGCAGTGAATGGGGGGAAGACGAGCAGTACGTC. This sequence encodes CASSEWGEDEQYV.

This chain uses TRBV14 with TRBJ2-5, with unresolved D. The CDR3 runs to 15 residues. V was clipped by 4 bases and J by 3 bases, with 15 bases between them. Per germline, CDR1 SGHDN and CDR2 FVKESK. The CDR3 protein is CASSRMGMGKETQYF. For the CDR3, the DNA is TGTGCCAGCAGCCGAATGGGCATGGGAAAAGAGACCCAGTACTTC.